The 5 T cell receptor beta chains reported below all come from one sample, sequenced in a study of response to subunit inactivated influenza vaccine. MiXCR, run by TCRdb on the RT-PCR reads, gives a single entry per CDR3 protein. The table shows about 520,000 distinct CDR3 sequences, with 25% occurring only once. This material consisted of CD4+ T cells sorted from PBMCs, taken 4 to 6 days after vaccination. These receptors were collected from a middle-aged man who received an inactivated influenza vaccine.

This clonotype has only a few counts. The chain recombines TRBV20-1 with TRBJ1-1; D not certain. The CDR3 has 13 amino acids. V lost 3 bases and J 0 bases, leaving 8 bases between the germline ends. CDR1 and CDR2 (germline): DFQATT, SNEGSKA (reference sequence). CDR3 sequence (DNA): TGCAGTGCTAGGGAGGCCTTGAACACTGAAGCTTTCTTT. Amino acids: CSAREALNTEAFF.

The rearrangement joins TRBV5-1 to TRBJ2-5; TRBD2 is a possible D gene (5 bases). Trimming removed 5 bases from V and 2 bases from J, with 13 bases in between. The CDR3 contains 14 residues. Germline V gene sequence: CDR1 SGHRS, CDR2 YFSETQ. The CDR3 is CASRGAELQETQYF. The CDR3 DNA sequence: TGCGCCAGCAGGGGAGCGGAGCTACAAGAGACCCAGTACTTC. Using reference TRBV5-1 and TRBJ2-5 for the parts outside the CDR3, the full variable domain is KAGVTQTPRYLIKTRGQQVTLSCSPISGHRSVSWYQQTPGQGLQFLFEYFSETQRNKGNFPGRFSGRQFSNSRSEMNVSTLELGDSALYLCASRGAELQETQYFGPGTRLLVL.

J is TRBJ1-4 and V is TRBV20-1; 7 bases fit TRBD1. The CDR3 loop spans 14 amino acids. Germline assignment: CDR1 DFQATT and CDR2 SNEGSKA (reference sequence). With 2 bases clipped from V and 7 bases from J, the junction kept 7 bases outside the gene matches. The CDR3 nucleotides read TGCAGTGCTAGATTTCCAGGGGGGATTGAAAAACTGTTTTTT. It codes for CSARFPGGIEKLFF.

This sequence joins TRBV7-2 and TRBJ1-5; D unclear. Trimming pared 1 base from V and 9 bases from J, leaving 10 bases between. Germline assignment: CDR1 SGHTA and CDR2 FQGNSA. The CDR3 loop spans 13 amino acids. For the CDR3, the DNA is TGTGCCAGCAGCTTAGGTGTCCGAGGGCCCCAGCATTTT. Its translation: CASSLGVRGPQHF.

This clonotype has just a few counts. The chain's CDR3 is CASSSADWRSEQQFF. DNA of the CDR3: TGTGCCAGCAGCTCCGCGGACTGGAGGAGCGAGCAGCAGTTCTTC. V gene TRBV5-5 combines with J gene TRBJ2-1; TRBD2 is a possible D gene (5 bases). Looked up from germline, CDR1 is SGHKS and CDR2 is YYEKEE (reference sequence). This CDR3 is 15 amino acids long. V gave up 3 bases and J gave up 11 bases, with 21 bases separating them. The variable domain in full, completed from reference TRBV5-5 and TRBJ2-1, reads DAGVTQSPTHLIKTRGQQVTLRCSPISGHKSVSWYQQVLGQGPQFIFQYYEKEERGRGNFPDRFSARQFPNYSSELNVNALLLGDSALYLCASSSADWRSEQQFFGPGTRLTVL.